Described below is a single TCR beta chain sequence and its context. Its target is not known. CD45RO-negative, CCR7-positively selected cells formed the naive CD8 fraction, excluding terminally differentiated effector memory CD45RA+ cells. The data were obtained in a study of shared clonotypes between healthy human individuals. On the study more broadly: The plates for each donor numbered three CD4 naive, three CD4 memory, two CD8 naive and one CD8 memory. General study points: The study drew on few donors, limiting represented genetic and exposure-history diversity. Sequencing depth was predicted to influence how clonotypes are shared among donors.

The CDR3 extends over 15 amino acids. Germline values: CDR1 ENHRY, CDR2 SYGVKD. Investigators spread the genomic DNA of each subset evenly over several immunoSEQ plates. TCRdb's table, derived via immunoSEQ multiplex PCR, lists solely in-frame clones and lacks some. Among about 2,100,000 clones listed, about 93% were seen once. V usage is TRBV10-3 and J usage is TRBJ2-5; possibly TRBD1 or TRBD2 for D (5 bases each). The J call may be mistaken, given a closer DNA end match to TRBJ2-7. The sequenced material came from naive CD8+ T cells from PBMCs. The source of this sequence is a young man in good health. Some clones in this sample may be carry-over from other donors' samples. In DNA form, the CDR3 reads TGTGCCATCAGTGAGTCACGGGACGGAGCCTACGAGCAGTACTTC. Residues: CAISESRDGAYEQYF.